This TCR beta chain was obtained from a study of post-analysis software for immune sequencing data. Whole-study findings and limits: There were a few TRBV segments more frequent in patients than controls, and TRBV5-6, TRBV5-1 and TRBV20-1 were among them.

Only a few counts were recorded for this clonotype. The antigen is not known. Unique molecular identifiers featured in each of the TCR beta cDNA libraries. Each CDR3 protein gets one entry after TCRdb re-called the PCR reads with MiXCR. This sample has some 690,000 distinct CDR3 sequences, with around 60% found just once. V lost 3 bases to trimming and J lost 4 bases; unmatched junction nucleotides: 12. Germline V gene sequence: CDR1 SQVTM, CDR2 ANQGSEA. The CDR3 has 16 amino acids. The chain has TRBV29-1 and TRBJ2-3; 8 nucleotides line up with TRBD2. The receptor's source is a girl under 10 years old with multiple sclerosis. Sequences were obtained from blood. The CDR3 coding sequence is TGCAGCGTTGAGGGGTTGAGCGGGAGCATCCCAGATACGCAGTATTTT. As protein: CSVEGLSGSIPDTQYF.